The 24 T cell receptor beta chains in this list originate from one sample, sequenced in a study of regulatory T cells in long-lasting Graves disease. Sequencing libraries for TCR beta were prepared with iRepertoire HTBI primers and Arm-PCR of CDR3 regions. Using its own MiXCR run on the multiplex PCR reads, TCRdb lists one record per CDR3 protein. The repertoire includes over 450,000 distinct CDR3 sequences, approximately 21% of them detected once, and 7.1% sits in the top ten. Documented time point: persistent/refractory GD, antithyroid drugs over 5 years with positive TRAb. Isolated PBMC RNA provided the starting material for the TCR library. The sequenced sample was peripheral blood mononuclear cells (PBMCs), obtained when the disease was refractory, from a patient treated with antithyroid drugs. The receptors shown here come from a female donor with Graves disease.

The chain recombines TRBV6-1 with TRBJ2-7; 8 bases match TRBD1. The CDR3 totals 15 residues. Per the germline V gene, CDR1 is MNHNS and CDR2 is SASEGT. The ends lost 2 bases at V and 2 bases at J; junction bases unmatched: 5. The CDR3 spells CASSERRQGPYEQYF. CDR3 DNA sequence: TGTGCCAGCAGTGAAAGGCGACAGGGGCCCTACGAGCAGTACTTC.

This clonotype was seen only a few times. The chain links TRBV29-1 to TRBJ1-1, with 8 nucleotides matching TRBD1. The V gene end was trimmed by 4 bases and the J gene end by 2 bases; junction bases not matched to a gene: 3. The CDR3 consists of 13 residues. CDR1 is SQVTM, CDR2 ANQGSEA, per germline. The CDR3: CSVAGQANTEAFF. The CDR3 nucleotides read TGCAGCGTTGCGGGACAGGCAAACACTGAAGCTTTCTTT.

A few counts support this clonotype. The genes are TRBV19 and TRBJ1-5; TRBD1 agrees at 7 bases. V was pared by 0 bases and J by 3 bases, with 5 bases of the junction left unmatched. This CDR3 is built from 16 residues. Germline V gene sequence: CDR1 LNHDA, CDR2 SQIVND (reference sequence). CDR3 sequence (DNA): TGTGCCAGTAGTATAGATCAGGGGGAAGACAATCAGCCCCAGCATTTT. Residues: CASSIDQGEDNQPQHF.

This clonotype came up many times. The chain couples TRBV6-5 to TRBJ2-7, with TRBD1 matching 9 bases. This CDR3 contains 15 residues. The germline gives CDR1 MNHEY, CDR2 SVGAGI. V lost 0 bases, J lost 2 bases, and 2 bases stayed unmatched. The CDR3 here is CASSYSGTGPYEQYF. In DNA form, the CDR3 reads TGTGCCAGCAGTTACTCTGGGACAGGGCCCTACGAGCAGTACTTC.

As concerns this clonotype: This may be a read error, as it is one base from a much larger clone. The chain is built from TRBV3-1 and TRBJ1-4; D is unresolved. This CDR3 region has 14 residues. CDR1 and CDR2 (germline): LGHDT, YNNKEL (reference sequence). Here the CDR3 reads CASNQDSRVEKLFF. CDR3 bases: TGTGCCAGCAACCAAGATAGTAGGGTTGAAAAACTGTTTTTT.

A single count supports this clonotype. This may be a read error, as it is one base from a much larger clone. The chain is built from TRBV6-1 and TRBJ1-2; the D is unclear. CDR1 and CDR2 (germline): MNHNS, SASEGT. CDR3 length equals 12 residues. CDR3 DNA: TGTGCCAGCAGTCCAAGCAACTGTGGCTACACCTTC. The encoded protein is CASSPSNCGYTF.

The chain is built from TRBV19 and TRBJ1-1; D possibly corresponds to TRBD1 (5 bases). The CDR3 length is 14 residues. Trimming pared 5 bases from V and 6 bases from J, leaving 16 bases between. The germline V gene has CDR1 LNHDA and CDR2 SQIVND (reference sequence). Here the CDR3 DNA reads TGTGCCAGTAGTCGAGCCGGGGCAGCGCCTGAAGCTTTCTTT. This sequence encodes CASSRAGAAPEAFF.

The sample holds a few counts of this clonotype. The chain has TRBV19 and TRBJ2-5, with a weak D call TRBD1 (6 bases). V shed 6 bases and J shed 9 bases, with 20 bases lying between them. This CDR3 region has 14 residues. Germline V gives CDR1 LNHDA, CDR2 SQIVND (reference sequence). DNA of the CDR3: TGTGCCAGTAGAGACGGGACATTTAGTGGTTCCCAGTACTTC. Its translation: CASRDGTFSGSQYF.

This clonotype was found many times. The CDR3 loop reads CASSPIRGNYGYTF. Written as DNA, the CDR3 is TGTGCCAGCAGCCCTATCAGGGGCAACTATGGCTACACCTTC. The V gene is TRBV7-9, the J gene TRBJ1-2; TRBD1 might be the D (6 bases). The V end was cut by 5 bases, the J end by 2 bases, with 12 bases between. The CDR3 spans 14 residues. Germline-derived CDR1 and CDR2 are SEHNR and FQNEAQ (reference sequence).

The chain joins TRBV6-2 or TRBV6-3 to TRBJ2-1, with TRBD2 identical over 11 bases. The V gene end was trimmed by 4 bases and the J gene end by 1 base; junction bases not matched to a gene: 3. The germline V gene has CDR1 MNHEY and CDR2 SVGEGT. This CDR3 region has 16 residues. CDR3 nucleotides: TGTGCCAGCAGTTCGGGACTAGCGGAATCCTACAATGAGCAGTTCTTC. Translating gives CASSSGLAESYNEQFF.

This clonotype was counted between two and nine times. This chain uses TRBV15 with TRBJ2-7; 11 nucleotides align to TRBD2. J lost 6 bases, V lost 3 bases, and 4 bases had no gene match. The CDR3 is made up of 14 amino acids. The V gene's germline CDR1 is LNHNV and CDR2 YYDKDF (reference sequence). This chain's CDR3 is CATSSALAGVEQYF. The CDR3 DNA follows: TGTGCCACCAGCAGCGCACTAGCGGGAGTCGAGCAGTACTTC.

This clonotype turned up a few times. This chain uses TRBV7-9 with TRBJ2-5; D might be TRBD1 (7 bases). This CDR3 has 16 amino acids. Germline loops: CDR1 SEHNR, CDR2 FQNEAQ (reference sequence). Trimming removed 0 bases from V and 5 bases from J, with 16 bases in between. The CDR3 DNA reads TGTGCCAGCAGCTTAGCCCCCGACAGGGACTGGGAGACCCAGTACTTC. It encodes CASSLAPDRDWETQYF.

This clonotype was recorded many times. The V gene is TRBV12-5, the J gene TRBJ2-5; D is unresolved. V was clipped by 1 base and J by 4 bases, with 7 bases between them. The CDR3 extends over 13 amino acids. The germline V gene encodes CDR1 LGHNT and CDR2 FRNRAP. CDR3 in amino acids: CASGLGSPETQYF. The CDR3 nucleotides read TGTGCTAGTGGTTTGGGTAGTCCAGAGACCCAGTACTTC.

This clonotype has at least ten counts. V is TRBV2 and J is TRBJ1-2; D might be TRBD1 (6 bases). From germline, CDR1 is SNHLY and CDR2 FYNNEI. The length of the CDR3 is 14 residues. The V end was cut by 6 bases, the J end by 6 bases, with 17 bases between. The CDR3: CASRGGDTWDGYTF. The CDR3, as DNA: TGTGCCAGCAGAGGGGGGGACACGTGGGATGGCTACACCTTC.

This clonotype was detected a few times. At one of its ends the junction is not consistent with the germline gene, which may arise from a read error. The chain links TRBV4-1 to TRBJ1-5; no definite D call. The germline V gene has CDR1 MGHRA and CDR2 YSYEKL. The CDR3 length is 15 residues. The DNA of the CDR3 is TGCGCCAGCAGCCAAGATACTGCGGGGAATCTGCCCCAGCATTTT. Translated, it gives CASSQDTAGNLPQHF.

The chain employs TRBV28 and TRBJ2-2; D unresolved. The length of the CDR3 is 16 residues. The germline V gene has CDR1 MDHEN and CDR2 SYDVKM. The V and J ends lost 1 base and 2 bases respectively, with 11 bases between them. CDR3 loop: CASSLLSGRNTGELFF. The CDR3 coding sequence is TGTGCCAGCAGTTTATTGTCCGGGCGTAACACCGGGGAGCTGTTTTTT.

This rearrangement joins TRBV9 to TRBJ2-7, with 9 bases fitting TRBD1. The V gene's germline CDR1 is SGDLS and CDR2 YYNGEE. Unmatched junction bases numbered 12, after V lost 3 bases and J lost 5 bases. The CDR3 length is 16 residues. CDR3 region: CASSARGQGYGHEQYF. The CDR3, as DNA: TGTGCCAGCAGCGCCAGGGGACAGGGATATGGACACGAGCAGTACTTC.

About this clonotype: This may stem from a read error, because a much larger clone lies one nucleotide away. J is TRBJ2-7 and V is TRBV6-2 or TRBV6-3, with 8 positions matching TRBD2. The CDR3 is 14 residues long. In germline, CDR1 is MNHEY, CDR2 SVGEGT. The CDR3 protein is CASRSGGTAYGQYF. The CDR3 nucleotides read TGTGCCAGCAGATCGGGAGGGACGGCTTACGGGCAGTACTTC.

The V and J genes are TRBV27 and TRBJ2-1, with 7 positions matching TRBD2. Germline loops: CDR1 MNHEY, CDR2 SMNVEV (reference sequence). Trimming removed 7 bases from V and 4 bases from J; junction bases left unmatched: 7. This CDR3 has 14 amino acids. CDR3 sequence (DNA): TGTGCCAGCATGGGCGGGAGTACTTACAATGAGCAGTTCTTC. The encoded protein is CASMGGSTYNEQFF.

Here the CDR3 reads CASSLSVAGANVLTF. CDR3 DNA sequence: TGTGCCAGCAGCTTATCGGTAGCAGGGGCCAACGTCCTGACTTTC. The rearrangement uses TRBV7-3 and TRBJ2-6; D remains unclear. CDR3 length: 15 residues. Germline V gives CDR1 SGHTA, CDR2 FQGTGA. V lost 2 bases, J lost 4 bases, and 9 bases lay in between.

The gene calls are TRBV28 and TRBJ2-3; 7 nucleotides align to TRBD2. The germline V gene has CDR1 MDHEN and CDR2 SYDVKM. J gave up 3 bases and V 8 bases, and 11 bases lay outside the gene matches. The CDR3 totals 15 residues. In nucleotides, the CDR3 is TGTGCCAGCCAAGCCCGGCTAGCGGCTACAGATACGCAGTATTTT. Its translation: CASQARLAATDTQYF.

This clonotype was detected only a few times. The chain carries TRBV20-1 and TRBJ2-5; TRBD2 agrees at 10 bases. Germline values: CDR1 DFQATT, CDR2 SNEGSKA (reference sequence). The CDR3 is 16 amino acids. The trim removed 3 bases at V and 0 bases at J, leaving 7 bases unmatched. CDR3: CSASPASGRYQETQYF. CDR3 sequence (DNA): TGCAGTGCTAGCCCGGCTAGCGGGAGATACCAAGAGACCCAGTACTTC.

V usage is TRBV29-1 and J usage is TRBJ2-7; the D gene is possibly TRBD1 (6 bases). The germline V gene has CDR1 SQVTM and CDR2 ANQGSEA. The CDR3 length is 13 residues. V shed 2 bases and J shed 3 bases, with 11 bases lying between them. Here the CDR3 reads CSVELGAGYEQYF. Written as DNA, the CDR3 is TGCAGCGTTGAACTGGGGGCAGGCTACGAGCAGTACTTC.

The table lists this clonotype with many counts. The chain uses TRBV6-5 and TRBJ2-5; D is perhaps TRBD1 or TRBD2 (5 bases each). The germline gives CDR1 MNHEY, CDR2 SVGAGI. The CDR3 consists of 14 residues. Trimming pared 2 bases from V and 10 bases from J, leaving 17 bases between. The DNA for the CDR3 is TGTGCCAGCAGTTACCGGGACCTAATAAAGGACCAGTACTTC. Translating gives CASSYRDLIKDQYF.